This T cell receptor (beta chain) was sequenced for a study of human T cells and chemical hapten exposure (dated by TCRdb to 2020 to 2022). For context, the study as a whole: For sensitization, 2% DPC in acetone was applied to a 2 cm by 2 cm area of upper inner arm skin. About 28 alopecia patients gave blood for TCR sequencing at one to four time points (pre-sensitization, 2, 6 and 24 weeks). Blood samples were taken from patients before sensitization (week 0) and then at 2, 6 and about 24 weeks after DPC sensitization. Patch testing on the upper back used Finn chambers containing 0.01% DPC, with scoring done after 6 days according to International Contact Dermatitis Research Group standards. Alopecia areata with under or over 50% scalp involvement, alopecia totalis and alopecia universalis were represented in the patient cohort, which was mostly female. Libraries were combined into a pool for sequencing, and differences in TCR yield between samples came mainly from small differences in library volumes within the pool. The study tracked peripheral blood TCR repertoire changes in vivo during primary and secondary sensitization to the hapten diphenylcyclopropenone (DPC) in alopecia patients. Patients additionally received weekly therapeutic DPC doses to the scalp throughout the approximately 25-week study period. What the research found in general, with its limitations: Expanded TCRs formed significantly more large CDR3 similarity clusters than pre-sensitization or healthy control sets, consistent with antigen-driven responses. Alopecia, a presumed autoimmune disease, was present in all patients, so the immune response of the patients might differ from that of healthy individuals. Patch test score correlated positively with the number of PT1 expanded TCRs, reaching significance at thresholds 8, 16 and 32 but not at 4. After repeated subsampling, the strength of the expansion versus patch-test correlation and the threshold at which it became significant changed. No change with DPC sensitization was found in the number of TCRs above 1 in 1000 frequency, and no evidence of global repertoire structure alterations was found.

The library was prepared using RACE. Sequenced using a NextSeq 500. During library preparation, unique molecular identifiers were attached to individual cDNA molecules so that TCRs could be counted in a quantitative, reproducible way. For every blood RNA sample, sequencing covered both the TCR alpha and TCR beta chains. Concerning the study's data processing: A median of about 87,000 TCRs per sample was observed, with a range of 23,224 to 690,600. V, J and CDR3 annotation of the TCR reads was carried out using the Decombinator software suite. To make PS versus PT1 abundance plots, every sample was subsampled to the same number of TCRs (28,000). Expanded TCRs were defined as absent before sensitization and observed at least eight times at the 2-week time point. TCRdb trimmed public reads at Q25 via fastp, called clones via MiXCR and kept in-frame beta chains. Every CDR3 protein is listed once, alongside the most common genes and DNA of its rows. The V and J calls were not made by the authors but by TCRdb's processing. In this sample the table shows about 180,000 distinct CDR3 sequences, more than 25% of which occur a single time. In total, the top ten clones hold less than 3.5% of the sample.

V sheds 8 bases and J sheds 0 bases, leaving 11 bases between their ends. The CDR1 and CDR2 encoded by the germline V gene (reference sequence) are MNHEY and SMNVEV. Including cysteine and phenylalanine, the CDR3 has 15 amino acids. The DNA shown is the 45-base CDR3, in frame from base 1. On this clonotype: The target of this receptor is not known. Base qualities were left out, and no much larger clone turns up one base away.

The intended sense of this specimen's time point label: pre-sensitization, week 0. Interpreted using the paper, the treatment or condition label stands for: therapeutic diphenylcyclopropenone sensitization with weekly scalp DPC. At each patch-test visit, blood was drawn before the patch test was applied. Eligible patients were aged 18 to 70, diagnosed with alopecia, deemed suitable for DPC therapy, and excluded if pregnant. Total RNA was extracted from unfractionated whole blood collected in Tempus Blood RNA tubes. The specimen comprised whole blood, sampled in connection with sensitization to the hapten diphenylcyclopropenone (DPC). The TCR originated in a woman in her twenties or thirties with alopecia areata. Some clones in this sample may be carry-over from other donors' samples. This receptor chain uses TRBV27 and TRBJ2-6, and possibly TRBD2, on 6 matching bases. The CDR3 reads CASGRGGSGANVLTF. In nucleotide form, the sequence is TGTGCCAGCGGCCGGGGAGGCTCTGGGGCCAACGTCCTGACTTTC.